The T cell receptor beta chain under discussion was sequenced for a study of Graves' ophthalmopathy and Graves' hyperthyroidism. Scientists amplified the TCR beta CDR3 regions from RNA transcripts. Investigators did first-round RT-PCR with HTBI primers, then second-round multiplex PCR. TCRdb processed the multiplex PCR reads anew with MiXCR; each CDR3 protein has one entry. There are around 660,000 distinct CDR3 sequences in the sample; roughly two fifths occur only once, and around 3.3% lies in the top ten. Comment on this clonotype: A much larger clone differs from this one at a single base, so this may be a read error.

The sequenced material came from peripheral blood. This TCR derives from an adult man with Graves' ophthalmopathy.

The DNA of the CDR3 is TGTGCCAGCAGCCAAGAATGGGTTCGGAAGACCCAGTACTTC. This encodes CASSQEWVRKTQYF. The chain uses TRBV14 and TRBJ2-5; D call uncertain. Germline-derived CDR1 and CDR2 are SGHDN and FVKESK. V was trimmed by 0 bases and J by 6 bases, leaving 11 bases between them. CDR3 length: 14 amino acids.